The present entry profiles one TCR beta chain with its context. This clone was detected only once. What antigen it recognizes has not been identified. The record has no base qualities; no much larger clone is one base away. The data were obtained in a study of blood T cell repertoires in COVID-19 (dated by TCRdb to 2018 to 2020). In terms of the full investigation: Samples covering the acute and convalescent phases of COVID-19 were provided by collaborators in the United States, Italy and Spain. The material from the prospective study consisted of cDNA or gDNA derived from T cells, B-cell-depleted T cells, or PBMCs. Deeply sampled blood TCRbeta repertoires from subjects exposed to, actively infected with, or recovered from COVID-19 were included in the dataset. The repertoires were released in a freely available public database intended as a resource for research on the immune response to SARS-CoV-2. Samples came from the ongoing ImmuneRACE study (first 160 participants) plus 1,254 subjects from 6 global collaborators. A de-identified subject ID, COVID-19 status, age in years and sex were almost always included in the sample metadata. HLA class I and class II types, where available, came from metadata supplied by the sample provider rather than from assay-based typing. Study-wide conclusions, independent of this receptor: Clinical and demographic metadata were provided uncurated, with the amount varying by source and participant.

In the prospective study, participants were about 18 to 95 years old, resided in about two dozen geographic areas of the United States, and were enrolled through a virtual design. In the prospective study, participants were assigned to cohorts based on the clinical history participants reported in a screening survey and a study questionnaire. Each participant in the prospective study had whole blood, serum and a nasopharyngeal or oropharyngeal swab collected by mobile phlebotomists. Participants in the prospective study had the option to provide additional blood draws and questionnaires over a roughly 2-month period. Before DNA extraction, blood samples from the prospective study were shipped at room temperature or frozen. Measured from the cysteine to the phenylalanine, the CDR3 is 15 residues long. Just CDR3 DNA is preserved here, 45 bases in frame from base 1. CDR1 LGHDT and CDR2 YNNKEL are derived from the germline V gene (reference sequence). V ends up 6 bases short and J 2 bases short, with an unmatched junction base count of 9.

TCRbeta CDR3 regions were amplified from genomic DNA using the immunoSEQ Assay, a bias-controlled multiplex PCR. On the study's bioinformatics: The number of nucleated cells in each sample was estimated by amplification of reference gene primers within the assay. To quantify the absolute abundance of each unique TCRbeta CDR3 rearrangement, sequence reads were collapsed and filtered. For each sample, productive Simpson clonality was calculated by taking the square root of Simpson's diversity index across productive rearrangements. What TCRdb holds here is the immuneACCESS table cut down to in-frame rearrangements. Part of the clones is not present; checked against another copy, under half of the missing clones reflect an unresolved V gene, and the others are unexplained. V and J calls and clone size are given by that table; D and trimming were obtained from the DNA. This sample holds roughly 200,000 clones; around nine tenths were observed only once. The ten largest clonotypes hold roughly 4% of the sample.

The rearrangement combines TRBV3-1 (or the pseudogene TRBV3-2) with TRBJ2-7; TRBD2 matches 8 bases in the middle. This TCR derives from a woman in her 30s with acute COVID-19. Sequencing was done on a sample of PBMCs or T cells enriched from blood (not recorded which). The encoded CDR3 is CASSIGRGAPYEQYF. The sequenced DNA: TGTGCCAGCAGTATCGGGCGGGGGGCCCCCTACGAGCAGTACTTC.